These 31 T cell receptor beta chains were sequenced from one sample in a study of T cell repertoires in cytomegalovirus infection. No cognate antigen is known for these TCRs. TCRdb itself ran the reads through MiXCR, one entry per CDR3 protein. The table includes some 940,000 distinct CDR3 sequences, 30% to 40% detected once. This specimen consisted of cultured CD8+ T cells from PBMCs, obtained from culture after CMV antigen stimulation. The receptors shown here come from a human donor in good health (CMV status not recorded). Some clones in this sample may be carry-over from other donors' samples.

This clonotype was picked up a small number of times. The chain uses TRBV6-5 and TRBJ1-1, with TRBD1 identical over 9 bases. Per germline, CDR1 MNHEY and CDR2 SVGAGI. The trim removed 0 bases at V and 3 bases at J, leaving 17 bases unmatched. This CDR3 has 20 amino acids. CDR3 sequence: CASSYSPYRGLEVGDTEAFF. CDR3 coding DNA: TGTGCCAGCAGTTACTCGCCCTACAGGGGGCTCGAGGTAGGGGACACTGAAGCTTTCTTT.

V and J are TRBV7-6 and TRBJ1-1; no clear D gene. Germline V CDR1 and CDR2: SGHVS, FNYEAQ. The CDR3 runs 12 residues. The V and J ends lost 7 bases and 1 base respectively, with 7 bases between them. The CDR3 DNA follows: TGTGCCAGCACAGACTGGAACACTGAAGCTTTCTTT. As protein: CASTDWNTEAFF.

Ten or more counts support this clonotype. V is TRBV7-8 and J is TRBJ2-2; tentatively, D is TRBD2 (6 bases). Per the germline V gene, CDR1 is SGHVS and CDR2 is FQNEAQ. Trimming cost V 2 bases and J 6 bases, with 16 bases left between them. The CDR3 consists of 16 residues. The chain's CDR3 is CASSLPGEAIAGELFF. CDR3 in DNA: TGTGCCAGCAGCTTACCCGGGGAGGCGATCGCCGGGGAGCTGTTTTTT.

V usage is TRBV29-1 and J usage is TRBJ1-2, with TRBD1 as a possible D gene (6 bases). CDR3 length equals 11 residues. Germline lookup yields CDR1 SQVTM and CDR2 ANQGSEA. With 5 bases removed from V and 8 bases from J, the gap between germline ends came to 12 bases. CDR3 DNA sequence: TGCAGCGTTCCAGGGGTTGAAGGCTACACCTTC. Translation gives CSVPGVEGYTF. Full variable domain (remainder filled in from reference TRBV29-1 and TRBJ1-2): SAVISQKPSRDICQRGTSLTIQCQVDSQVTMMFWYRQQPGQSLTLIATANQGSEATYESGFVIDKFPISRPNLTFSTLTVSNMSPEDSSIYLCSVPGVEGYTFGSGTRLTVV.

A few counts support this clonotype. This sequence joins TRBV2 and TRBJ2-7, with D perhaps given as TRBD1 or TRBD2 (5 bases each). V shed 1 base and J shed 6 bases, with 19 bases lying between them. Germline V CDR1 and CDR2: SNHLY, FYNNEI. There are 16 residues in the CDR3. CDR3 sequence reads: CASSEVGALRVPEQYF. In nucleotides, the CDR3 is TGTGCCAGCAGTGAAGTCGGGGCCTTAAGGGTTCCCGAGCAGTACTTC.

This clonotype appeared a single time. The chain uses TRBV29-1 and TRBJ1-2, with TRBD1 as a possible D gene (6 bases). Germline CDR1 SQVTM, CDR2 ANQGSEA. This CDR3 spans 13 amino acids. Trimming cost V 1 base and J 5 bases, with 11 bases left between them. The CDR3 spells CSVEVLQGYGYTF. In DNA, the CDR3 is TGCAGCGTTGAAGTTTTACAGGGATATGGCTACACCTTC.

This clonotype has more than one count but fewer than ten. This chain joins TRBV25-1 and TRBJ1-3; 7 positions match TRBD1. CDR3 size: 16 residues. Germline CDR1 reads MGHDK; CDR2 reads SYGVNS. The J segment lost 7 bases and the V segment lost 3 bases, leaving 12 bases of the junction unmatched. CDR3 DNA sequence: TGTGCCAGCAGTGAGGCGGACTATGACAGGGCTAACACCATATATTTT. Amino acids: CASSEADYDRANTIYF.

This chain uses TRBV14 with TRBJ2-1; D remains unclear. The CDR3 sequence is 12 residues long. Trimming took off 5 bases at V and 15 bases at J, with 17 bases between the two ends. Germline CDR1 SGHDN, CDR2 FVKESK. CDR3 sequence: CASSYYQTEPFF. DNA for the CDR3: TGTGCCAGCAGCTATTATCAGACCGAACCGTTCTTC.

The V and J genes are TRBV7-9 and TRBJ2-5; perhaps TRBD1 as D (5 bases). This CDR3 contains 12 residues. Trimming pared 6 bases from V and 7 bases from J, leaving 12 bases between. The germline V gene has CDR1 SEHNR and CDR2 FQNEAQ (reference sequence). The CDR3 sequence is CASRDRQGTQYF. For the CDR3, the DNA is TGTGCCAGCAGGGACCGCCAGGGGACCCAGTACTTC.

This sequence joins TRBV20-1 and TRBJ2-6; D tentatively reads TRBD1 or TRBD2 (5 bases each). Trimming shortened V by 0 bases and J by 0 bases, and 12 bases separated the two germline ends. The germline CDR1 and CDR2 sequences are DFQATT and SNEGSKA (reference sequence). The CDR3 has 17 residues. This CDR3 reads CSARDRGPSSGANVLTF. DNA for the CDR3: TGCAGTGCTAGAGACCGGGGCCCAAGCTCTGGGGCCAACGTCCTGACTTTC.

This clonotype was observed a handful of times. The V and J genes are TRBV27 and TRBJ1-6; D remains ambiguous. Germline CDR1 MNHEY, CDR2 SMNVEV (reference sequence). The V end was cut by 3 bases, the J end by 7 bases, with 10 bases between. The CDR3 is made up of 14 amino acids. The CDR3 DNA sequence: TGTGCCAGCAGTTTGGGTCAGATGAATTCACCCCTCCACTTT. Its translation is CASSLGQMNSPLHF.

This clonotype was found a few times. The gene calls are TRBV20-1 and TRBJ2-7; D is perhaps TRBD1 (5 bases). Germline V gene data show CDR1 as DFQATT and CDR2 as SNEGSKA (reference sequence). This CDR3 is 11 amino acids long. V lost 5 bases to trimming and J lost 4 bases, with 9 bases between them. CDR3 in DNA: TGCAGTGCTCCTCAGGGTTACGAGCAGTACTTC. Its translation is CSAPQGYEQYF.

V gene TRBV5-1 combines with J gene TRBJ2-1, with D perhaps TRBD1 (6 bases). The CDR3 covers 15 residues. The germline CDR1 and CDR2 sequences are SGHRS and YFSETQ. V was trimmed by 1 base and J by 5 bases, leaving 13 bases between them. CDR3 sequence (DNA): TGCGCCAGCAGCTTGCCACCTACAGGGAACAATGAGCAGTTCTTC. Translated, it gives CASSLPPTGNNEQFF.

This clonotype turned up a few times. The chain employs TRBV4-1 and TRBJ2-1; a weak D match, TRBD2 (6 bases). The germline CDR1 and CDR2 sequences are MGHRA and YSYEKL. The V end lost 0 bases, the J end lost 5 bases, and 14 bases lay between the germline ends. The CDR3 totals 16 residues. This chain's CDR3 is CASSQDRLGGNNEQFF. The CDR3 DNA reads TGCGCCAGCAGCCAAGATAGGTTGGGAGGAAACAATGAGCAGTTCTTC.

V is TRBV7-2 and J is TRBJ2-7, with D possibly matching TRBD1 (6 bases). This CDR3 is 16 amino acids long. The germline V gene has CDR1 SGHTA and CDR2 FQGNSA. With 0 bases removed from V and 4 bases from J, the gap between germline ends came to 16 bases. CDR3 nucleotide sequence: TGTGCCAGCAGCTTAGCGACCGGACAGTGGGTTTACGAGCAGTACGTC. Residues: CASSLATGQWVYEQYV.

This clonotype was seen only a few times. The CDR3 bases are TGTGCCAGCAGTTACTCGCCTAGGCCGGACGAGCAGTACTTC. Protein sequence: CASSYSPRPDEQYF. V gene TRBV6-5 combines with J gene TRBJ2-7; D is undetermined. The V gene lost 0 bases and the J gene lost 5 bases, with 11 bases spanning the gap. CDR3 length: 14 residues. Germline V lookup: CDR1 MNHEY, CDR2 SVGAGI.

Note on this clonotype: A read error may be the cause here, since a much bigger clone is one base away. V gene TRBV4-1 combines with J gene TRBJ2-1, with TRBD2 matching 8 bases. The CDR3 is 15 amino acids. In germline, CDR1 is MGHRA, CDR2 YSYEKL. The CDR3 nucleotides read TGCGCCAGCAGCCAAGTCGGGGGGGAGGTGGATGAGCATTTCTTC. Translated: CASSQVGGEVDEHFF.

This clonotype was seen only a few times. The chain joins TRBV5-8 to TRBJ1-1, with 8 bases that match TRBD1. Germline V lookup: CDR1 SGHTS, CDR2 YDEGEE. V was pared by 4 bases and J by 4 bases, with 6 bases of the junction left unmatched. This CDR3 has 14 amino acids. CDR3 amino acids: CASSPHRGITEAFF. The CDR3 DNA reads as TGTGCCAGCAGCCCGCACAGGGGGATCACTGAAGCTTTCTTT. The full variable domain, rest sourced from reference TRBV5-8 and TRBJ1-1, is EAGVTQSPTHLIKTRGQQATLRCSPISGHTSVYWYQQALGLGLQFLLWYDEGEERNRGNFPPRFSGRQFPNYSSELNVNALELEDSALYLCASSPHRGITEAFFGQGTRLTVV.

This clonotype has a handful of counts. The rearrangement joins TRBV19 to TRBJ2-6, with a weak D call TRBD2 (5 bases). The CDR3 spans 17 residues. V lost 8 bases and J lost 1, with 18 bases in between. Germline loops: CDR1 LNHDA, CDR2 SQIVND (reference sequence). CDR3 DNA sequence: TGTGCCAGTTTACAGCGGTCCCAGAAGTCTGGGGCCAACGTCCTGACTTTC. As protein: CASLQRSQKSGANVLTF.

V gene TRBV29-1 combines with J gene TRBJ2-2, with TRBD1 matching 8 bases. After removal of 5 bases from V and 0 bases from J, the junction contained 5 bases not matched to a gene. This CDR3 spans 15 amino acids. Germline loops: CDR1 SQVTM, CDR2 ANQGSEA. CDR3 sequence (DNA): TGCAGCGTTTTGGCGACAGGGGCGAACACCGGGGAGCTGTTTTTT. This gives the protein CSVLATGANTGELFF.

This clonotype was found a few times. V gene TRBV27 combines with J gene TRBJ2-7; D call uncertain. Trimming shortened V by 4 bases and J by 3 bases, and 7 bases separated the two germline ends. CDR3 length: 12 amino acids. Germline-derived CDR1 and CDR2 are MNHEY and SMNVEV (reference sequence). The CDR3 protein is CASSSTNYEQYF. DNA of the CDR3: TGTGCCAGCAGTTCAACGAACTACGAGCAGTACTTC.

The chain is built from TRBV2 and TRBJ1-6; possibly TRBD1 for D (6 bases). From germline, CDR1 is SNHLY and CDR2 FYNNEI. This CDR3 is built from 14 residues. V lost 7 bases and J 5 bases, leaving 12 bases between the germline ends. The CDR3 reads CASNPGHDNSPLHF. The CDR3 bases are TGTGCCAGCAATCCGGGACACGATAATTCACCCCTCCACTTT.

This chain uses TRBV12-3 or TRBV12-4 with TRBJ1-2; 7 nucleotides align to TRBD1. Germline trimming cut 5 bases from V and 5 bases from J; bases unmatched to any gene: 8. CDR3 length equals 14 residues. This CDR3 is CASSPRDREYGYTF. CDR3 coding DNA: TGTGCCAGCAGTCCTAGGGACAGAGAATATGGCTACACCTTC.

V is TRBV7-9 and J is TRBJ2-1; D call uncertain. CDR3 length: 14 residues. The V and J ends lost 0 bases and 6 bases respectively, with 9 bases between them. Germline values: CDR1 SEHNR, CDR2 FQNEAQ (reference sequence). CDR3 residues: CASSLAFTSNEQFF. The CDR3 nucleotides are TGTGCCAGCAGCTTAGCTTTCACTTCCAATGAGCAGTTCTTC.

The genes are TRBV6-5 and TRBJ2-1; D may be TRBD1 (6 bases). CDR3 length: 15 residues. Per the germline V gene, CDR1 is MNHEY and CDR2 is SVGAGI. Trimming took 5 bases from V and 5 from J, leaving 16 bases between them. The CDR3 nucleotides read TGTGCCAGCAGTCCCGGGACAAGGGAAAACAATGAGCAGTTCTTC. Translating it yields CASSPGTRENNEQFF.

The V and J genes are TRBV27 and TRBJ2-5; 9 bases match TRBD1. Germline values: CDR1 MNHEY, CDR2 SMNVEV (reference sequence). Trimming took 2 bases from V and 4 from J; bases not matched to a gene: 5. There are 15 residues in the CDR3. As DNA, the CDR3 is TGTGCCAGCAGTTTAGGGACAGGGCTCTCAGAGACCCAGTACTTC. Its protein is CASSLGTGLSETQYF.

The chain carries TRBV6-6 and TRBJ1-2; possibly TRBD1 for D (5 bases). Germline V CDR1 and CDR2: MNHNY, SVGAGI (reference sequence). Trimming took 4 bases from V and 4 from J, leaving 13 bases between them. CDR3 length: 14 amino acids. This CDR3 reads CASSLDGAIYGYTF. The CDR3 DNA reads TGTGCCAGCAGTTTAGATGGGGCCATCTATGGCTACACCTTC.

The chain joins TRBV19 to TRBJ2-7; D unclear. CDR1 LNHDA and CDR2 SQIVND come from the germline V gene (reference sequence). The length of the CDR3 is 13 residues. Trimming cost V 5 bases and J 4 bases, with 12 bases left between them. CDR3: CASSSQERYEQYF. The CDR3 DNA reads TGTGCCAGTAGTTCCCAAGAGCGTTACGAGCAGTACTTC.

This clonotype was seen at least ten times. The V call is TRBV7-2, the J call TRBJ2-3, with TRBD1 matching 10 bases. Germline values: CDR1 SGHTA, CDR2 FQGNSA. Germline trimming cut 5 bases from V and 4 bases from J; bases unmatched to any gene: 3. This CDR3 is 14 amino acids long. The CDR3 bases are TGTGCCAGCAGCCCCGGGACAGGGGCAGATACGCAGTATTTT. Translation: CASSPGTGADTQYF.

The table lists this clonotype with many counts. The rearrangement joins TRBV7-2 to TRBJ1-1; D is uncertain. In germline, CDR1 is SGHTA, CDR2 FQGNSA. The V and J ends lost 1 base and 3 bases respectively, with 18 bases between them. This CDR3 is built from 17 residues. CDR3 loop: CASSLGGSHTWDTEAFF. The CDR3 DNA sequence: TGTGCCAGCAGCTTAGGTGGGAGTCACACCTGGGACACTGAAGCTTTCTTT.

The chain combines TRBV27 with TRBJ2-7; D unresolved. Germline V CDR1 and CDR2: MNHEY, SMNVEV (reference sequence). V lost 4 bases and J 5 bases, leaving 9 bases between the germline ends. This CDR3 is built from 12 residues. CDR3 region: CASSSSRDEQYV. In nucleotides, the CDR3 is TGTGCCAGCAGTTCCTCTCGGGACGAGCAGTACGTC.